These 2 T cell receptor beta chains originate from one sample sequenced in a study of blood T cell repertoires in COVID-19. TCRdb's copy holds only in-frame clones and misses some; the assay was immunoSEQ multiplex PCR. The sample consists of a few hundred thousand clones, roughly 80% of them appearing once. Sequences were obtained from peripheral blood. These receptors all come from a woman older than 75 with acute or convalescent COVID-19.

V usage is TRBV19 and J usage is TRBJ2-1; 9 positions agree with TRBD2. Trimming took 3 bases from V and 4 from J; bases not matched to a gene: 4. CDR1 and CDR2 from the germline V gene are LNHDA and SQIVND (reference sequence). The CDR3 has 15 residues. CDR3 protein: CASSIIAGEYNEQFF. CDR3 nucleotides: TGTGCCAGTAGTATCATAGCGGGGGAGTACAATGAGCAGTTCTTC.

This chain connects TRBV7-8 to TRBJ1-2, with a tentative D call TRBD1 (5 bases). The V end lost 5 bases, the J end lost 4 bases, and 14 bases lay between the germline ends. The CDR3 is 14 residues long. The germline V gene encodes CDR1 SGHVS and CDR2 FQNEAQ. DNA of the CDR3: TGTGCCAGCAGCCCCAGGGCCCAGGGCTATGGCTACACCTTC. This translates into CASSPRAQGYGYTF.